A selection of T cell receptor beta chains follows, all from one sample in a study of vaccination effects on CD4 cells after COVID-19. Generated by immunoSEQ multiplex PCR, the TCRdb table keeps only in-frame clones and is missing some. The data contain roughly 71,000 clones, 75% to 85% of them singletons. These receptors have no identified antigens. This sample comprised CD4+ T cells from PBMCs cultured with HCoV-229E spike peptides, obtained after COVID-19 vaccination. These receptors all come from a human donor who received a COVID-19 vaccine. The CDR3 runs from the conserved cysteine through the conserved F or W. The order of the fields is clone size, J gene, V gene, D gene, CDR3 protein, CDR3 DNA. D genes are given only for firm matches. Size is omitted from some rows. Given values are once, few, many or a class for expanded clones.

- TRBJ2-3 TRBV11-3 - CASSSTGPSASSTDTQYF TGTGCCAGCAGCTCAACGGGACCCTCAGCCTCTAGCACAGATACGCAGTATTTT
- TRBJ1-2 TRBV12-3/TRBV12-4 - CASSLGQIYGYTF TGTGCCAGCAGTTTAGGGCAGATCTATGGCTACACCTTC
- TRBJ1-2 TRBV7-2 - CASSLGIKKYF TGTGCCAGCAGCTTAGGGATAAAAAAATACTTC
- TRBJ1-2 TRBV6-5 TRBD1 CASTRGDGYTF TGTGCCAGCACCAGGGGGGACGGCTACACCTTC
- TRBJ2-5 TRBV10-3 - CAISEGREETQYF TGTGCCATCAGTGAAGGGAGAGAAGAGACCCAGTACTTC
- TRBJ2-3 TRBV5-4 - CASSLSGGDTQYF TGTGCCAGCAGCCTCTCTGGCGGAGATACGCAGTATTTT
- TRBJ2-3 TRBV7-9 - CASSASRGTDTQYF TGTGCCAGCAGCGCCTCTCGGGGCACAGATACGCAGTATTTT
- TRBJ2-5 TRBV4-1 - CASSQERRGPGETQYF TGCGCCAGCAGCCAAGAACGGCGCGGGCCTGGGGAGACCCAGTACTTC
- TRBJ1-5 TRBV24-1 TRBD1 CATSDSRTGRQPQHF TGTGCCACCAGTGATTCTAGGACAGGGCGCCAGCCCCAGCATTTT
- TRBJ2-4 TRBV3-1/TRBV3-2 - CASSQAPNRGGRDIQYF TGTGCCAGCAGCCAAGCCCCGAACAGGGGAGGTAGGGACATTCAGTACTTC
- TRBJ2-1 TRBV24-1 - CATSGGGGYNEQFF TGTGCCACCAGTGGGGGAGGGGGGTACAATGAGCAGTTCTTC
once TRBJ2-5 TRBV7-2 TRBD2 CASSLGLAGGRETQYF TGTGCCAGCAGCTTAGGTTTAGCGGGGGGTAGAGAGACCCAGTACTTC
- TRBJ1-2 TRBV23-1 - CASSQSPDRYYGYTF TGCGCCAGCAGTCAATCCCCGGACCGATACTATGGCTACACCTTC
- TRBJ1-4 TRBV3-1/TRBV3-2 - CASSQRPTDRKLFF TGTGCCAGCAGCCAACGCCCGACAGATCGAAAACTGTTTTTT
- TRBJ1-1 TRBV3-1/TRBV3-2 - CASTGGGVATEAFF TGTGCCAGCACCGGCGGGGGGGTGGCCACTGAAGCTTTCTTT
few TRBJ2-2 TRBV11-3 TRBD2 CASSLTSGVAGELFF TGTGCCAGCAGCTTAACTAGCGGGGTCGCCGGGGAGCTGTTTTTT
- TRBJ2-5 TRBV7-3 - CASSLTRSQETQYF TGTGCCAGCAGCTTAACTAGGTCCCAAGAGACCCAGTACTTC
- TRBJ1-2 TRBV6-5 TRBD1 CASRLLGTDNGYTF TGTGCCAGCAGGTTACTGGGGACAGATAATGGCTACACCTTC
- TRBJ1-2 TRBV7-2 - CASSLNTVIYGYTF TGTGCCAGCAGCTTAAACACAGTGATCTATGGCTACACCTTC
- TRBJ2-3 TRBV9 TRBD1 CASSAQGVSTDTQYF TGTGCCAGCAGCGCACAGGGGGTTAGCACAGATACGCAGTATTTT
- TRBJ2-3 TRBV10-2 - CASSRERGRSTDTQYF TGCGCCAGCAGCCGTGAACGGGGGAGGAGCACAGATACGCAGTATTTT
- TRBJ2-3 TRBV19 TRBD2 CASRPWGSGGTPDTQYF TGTGCCAGTAGACCTTGGGGTAGCGGGGGGACCCCAGATACGCAGTATTTT
- TRBJ1-2 TRBV6-2/TRBV6-3 - CASSYSRLYGYTF TGTGCCAGCAGTTACTCGAGGCTCTATGGCTACACCTTC
- TRBJ2-5 TRBV10-3 TRBD2 CAISEGLAGGLQETQYF TGTGCCATCAGTGAGGGGCTAGCGGGGGGTCTCCAAGAGACCCAGTACTTC
- TRBJ2-6 TRBV5-1 TRBD2 CASSSRTSGGPSGANVLTF TGCGCCAGCAGCTCACGGACTAGCGGGGGGCCCTCTGGGGCCAACGTCCTGACTTTC
- TRBJ1-2 TRBV19 - CASSMYPGIGSGYTF TGTGCCAGTAGTATGTACCCGGGAATAGGGAGCGGCTACACCTTC
- TRBJ1-2 TRBV7-9 - CASSLASTPYGYTF TGTGCCAGCAGCTTAGCCTCTACCCCCTATGGCTACACCTTC
- TRBJ1-5 TRBV20-1 - CSASKGQNQPQHF TGCAGTGCTAGTAAAGGTCAGAATCAGCCCCAGCATTTT
- TRBJ2-3 TRBV29-1 TRBD1 CSAGTGVTDTQYF TGCAGCGCCGGGACAGGGGTCACAGATACGCAGTATTTT